The rows below give T cell receptor beta chains drawn from one sample of a study of blood T cell repertoires in COVID-19. Assay used: immunoSEQ multiplex PCR; TCRdb lists only in-frame clones, some missing. The sample shows about 240,000 clones, 85% to 90% of them seen only once. Sequenced sample: PBMCs or T cells enriched from blood (not recorded which). The receptors were gathered from a woman aged 25 to 39 who had recovered from COVID-19. Both conserved end residues are part of each CDR3. The order of the fields is V gene, J gene, CDR3 length, D gene, CDR3 DNA, CDR3 protein. The D gene is left open where the match is weak.

v_gene: TRBV9
j_gene: TRBJ1-3
len: 14
d_gene: -
CDR3nt: TGTGCCAGCAGCGTAGAAGGGGGTGGAAACACCATATATTTT
CDR3aa: CASSVEGGGNTIYF

v_gene: TRBV19
j_gene: TRBJ1-1
len: 17
d_gene: -
CDR3nt: TGTGCCAGTAGTCTTCAGGGGTATTTTTCGCCGAACACTGAAGCTTTCTTT
CDR3aa: CASSLQGYFSPNTEAFF

v_gene: TRBV7-8
j_gene: TRBJ1-5
len: 19
d_gene: -
CDR3nt: TGTGCCAGCAGCTTAGGCCTCCGGACAACATATATTGGCAATCAGCCCCAGCATTTT
CDR3aa: CASSLGLRTTYIGNQPQHF

v_gene: TRBV5-4
j_gene: TRBJ1-1
len: 15
d_gene: -
CDR3nt: TGTGCCAGCACCTGGCTTTCTGGGGGAGGGACTGAAGCTTTCTTT
CDR3aa: CASTWLSGGGTEAFF

v_gene: TRBV7-2
j_gene: TRBJ2-7
len: 14
d_gene: -
CDR3nt: TGTGCCAGCAGCCCCTCGCATACTCTCTACGAGCAGTACTTC
CDR3aa: CASSPSHTLYEQYF

v_gene: TRBV7-3
j_gene: TRBJ1-2
len: 16
d_gene: TRBD1
CDR3nt: TGTGCCAGCAGCTCGGGACAGGCGCGATCCCGAATGGGCTACACCTTC
CDR3aa: CASSSGQARSRMGYTF

v_gene: TRBV19
j_gene: TRBJ2-3
len: 15
d_gene: TRBD1
CDR3nt: TGTGCCAGTAGTAAGAGACAGGGGTTGACAGATACGCAGTATTTT
CDR3aa: CASSKRQGLTDTQYF

v_gene: TRBV30
j_gene: TRBJ1-2
len: 13
d_gene: -
CDR3nt: TGTGCCTGGAGTGTAACAGAAGACTATGGCTACACCTTC
CDR3aa: CAWSVTEDYGYTF

v_gene: TRBV12-5
j_gene: TRBJ1-1
len: 11
d_gene: TRBD1
CDR3nt: TGTGCTAGTGGTTGGACAGGAAGGGCTTTCTTT
CDR3aa: CASGWTGRAFF

v_gene: TRBV3-1/TRBV3-2
j_gene: TRBJ2-3
len: 16
d_gene: TRBD2
CDR3nt: TGTGCCAGCAGCCAGGGGACTAGCGGGAGGATAGATACGCAGTATTTT
CDR3aa: CASSQGTSGRIDTQYF

v_gene: TRBV19
j_gene: TRBJ2-7
len: 15
d_gene: -
CDR3nt: TGTGCCAGTAGTTCCGAGGCCCTAAGCTCCTACGAGCAGTACTTC
CDR3aa: CASSSEALSSYEQYF

v_gene: TRBV27
j_gene: TRBJ2-5
len: 15
d_gene: TRBD2
CDR3nt: TGTGCCAGCAGTTACCGGGGACTAGCCTTCGAGACCCAGTACTTC
CDR3aa: CASSYRGLAFETQYF

v_gene: TRBV5-1
j_gene: TRBJ1-3
len: 16
d_gene: -
CDR3nt: TGCGCCAGCAGCTTGGGACAGATTAGCTCTGGAAACACCATATATTTT
CDR3aa: CASSLGQISSGNTIYF

v_gene: TRBV20-1
j_gene: TRBJ1-6
len: 11
d_gene: -
CDR3nt: TGCAGTGCTCCTGGGGCAGTCTCCCTCCACTTT
CDR3aa: CSAPGAVSLHF

v_gene: TRBV27
j_gene: TRBJ2-1
len: 15
d_gene: TRBD1
CDR3nt: TGTGCCAGCAGTCTCGACAGGGGGTCGAGAAATGAGCAGTTCTTC
CDR3aa: CASSLDRGSRNEQFF

v_gene: TRBV19
j_gene: TRBJ2-7
len: 16
d_gene: TRBD1
CDR3nt: TGTGCCAGTAGTGGCCGGGACAGGGGTCTGGGGAACGAGCAGTACTTC
CDR3aa: CASSGRDRGLGNEQYF

v_gene: TRBV10-3
j_gene: TRBJ1-2
len: 14
d_gene: -
CDR3nt: TGTGCCATCAGCCTCACAGAAGTCAACTATGGCTACACCTTC
CDR3aa: CAISLTEVNYGYTF

v_gene: TRBV6-2/TRBV6-3
j_gene: TRBJ2-6
len: 17
d_gene: -
CDR3nt: TGTGCCAGCAGTTACCATGGACAGATCTCTGGGGCCAACGTCCTGACTTTC
CDR3aa: CASSYHGQISGANVLTF

v_gene: TRBV7-2
j_gene: TRBJ2-7
len: 16
d_gene: TRBD1
CDR3nt: TGTGCCAGCAGTCGTCCCGGGACAGAGGTTACGGACGAGCAGTACTTC
CDR3aa: CASSRPGTEVTDEQYF

v_gene: TRBV9
j_gene: TRBJ2-1
len: 16
d_gene: -
CDR3nt: TGTGCCAGCAGCGTAGGCGGAGGGCGACCTTCCAATGAGCAGTTCTTC
CDR3aa: CASSVGGGRPSNEQFF